This T cell receptor beta chain stems from a study of CD8+ T cells in alopecia areata (dated by TCRdb to 2017 to 2018). Concerning the study at large: The treated patients took part in an open-label pilot trial in which moderate-to-severe alopecia areata was treated with oral tofacitinib at 5 to 10 mg twice daily. Biopsies were taken from tofacitinib-treated patients at baseline and again at 4 and 24 weeks into treatment, and several of those patients also had a later scalp biopsy. In treated patients, disease severity was measured using the SALT score, which gives the percentage of scalp surface area affected. Clonality in the scalp was compared among normal scalp (n=4), patchy alopecia areata scalp (n=8), and alopecia totalis/universalis scalp (n=8). RNA was extracted with the PAXgene miRNA kit for fixed scalp, the miRNeasy kit for PBMCs, and the RNeasy kit for mouse skin. Patients received tofacitinib for 6 to 18 months and were then followed off drug for 6 months to check for delayed response and recurrence. To study T cell clonal expansion in alopecia areata, the researchers applied high-throughput TCRbeta sequencing to both the C3H/HeJ mouse model and human patients. immunoSEQ multiplex PCR using 35 Vbeta forward primers and 13 Jbeta reverse primers was used to amplify TCRbeta CDR3 regions. In humans, TCRbeta sequencing was performed on scalp tissue and on sorted CD4+ and CD8+ peripheral blood T cells from healthy controls and from patients with patchy or totalis/universalis alopecia areata.

Including the terminal cysteine and phenylalanine, the CDR3 comprises 14 residues. Left in the record is the CDR3 DNA by itself, 42 bases read in frame from the first base. At the junction V is shortened by 2 bases and J by 8 bases, with 15 bases in between. Taken from the germline V gene (reference sequence), the CDR1 and CDR2 loops are GTSNPN and SVGIG. Concerning this clone itself: Its cognate antigen has yet to be identified. One base away there is no much larger clone; base qualities are not given.

Points the paper makes about the study in general: Because the treated cohort was small and included a single nonresponder, larger studies are needed to assess links between baseline CD8+ expansion and response. Compared with normal scalp, lesional scalp, particularly in alopecia totalis/universalis, had higher clonality and more expanded CD8+ clones, which suggests antigenic drive. TCR sequences shared between patients were less clear than in mice, possibly partly because of HLA diversity in the patient population. During tofacitinib treatment, many expanded lesional clones stuck around in both scalp and blood, and this persistence may partly explain why relapse happens after treatment is stopped. Scalp clonality and the number of expanded CD8+ clones among the top 100 scalp clones were significantly decreased by tofacitinib. Unlike mouse skin, which is dominated by gammadelta T cells, normal human skin has resident alphabeta T cells that are also sequenced, and this complicates analysis of the scalp TCR repertoire.

Sample time point, as interpreted from the label and publication: 24 weeks on oral tofacitinib. The treatment or condition label of this sample denotes: oral pan-JAK inhibitor, 5-10 mg twice daily. Lesional scalp punch biopsies and peripheral blood were collected from alopecia areata patients. PBMCs were separated by density centrifugation and stained for CD3, CD4 and CD8, after which CD4+ and CD8+ T cells were sorted on a FACSAria. The receptor library was made with the immunoSEQ multiplex PCR assay. To provide template for TCR sequencing, every sample had RNA extracted and reverse transcribed into cDNA. First-strand cDNA was synthesized using SuperScript III with a 2:1 mix of oligo-dT and random hexamers. A synthetic immune receptor repertoire was used to gauge amplification bias, and whatever bias remained was removed computationally. As for the authors' bioinformatics: Raw reads were preprocessed to remove errors, and CDR3 was defined according to IMGT conventions as the region from the conserved cysteine to phenylalanine. Clonality was calculated as 1 minus Shannon entropy normalized by log2 of the number of productive unique TCRs. CD4 or CD8 identity of scalp clones was inferred by cross-referencing scalp TCRbeta sequences with sorted blood CD4 and CD8 repertoires. TCRdb carries this immuneACCESS record with in-frame sequences only. Its versions omit some clonotypes, under half of them owing to an unresolved V gene in the studies checked, with the rest unexplained. Clonal size and the V and J genes are those of that table, whereas D and trimming came from the DNA. The sample table lists approximately 180,000 clones, over 55% of them with a count of one. The ten largest clones capture just over 1% of the sample.

The chain couples TRBV30 to TRBJ1-4; the best D guess is TRBD1, with 6 bases matching. The sequence was obtained from a human donor with alopecia areata. This sample comprised CD4+ T cells sorted from blood, obtained at week 24, from a patient treated with tofacitinib. The nucleotides read TGTGCCTGGAGTCCGATGGGGGCAGGGGAAAAACTGTTTTTT. Its translation is CAWSPMGAGEKLFF. Beyond the CDR3, the reference TRBV30 and TRBJ1-4 genes provide the residues; the full variable domain reads: SQTIHQWPATLVQPVGSPLSLECTVEGTSNPNLYWYRQAAGRGLQLLFYSVGIGQISSEVPQNLSASRPQDRQFILSSKKLLLSDSGFYLCAWSPMGAGEKLFFGSGTQLSVL.